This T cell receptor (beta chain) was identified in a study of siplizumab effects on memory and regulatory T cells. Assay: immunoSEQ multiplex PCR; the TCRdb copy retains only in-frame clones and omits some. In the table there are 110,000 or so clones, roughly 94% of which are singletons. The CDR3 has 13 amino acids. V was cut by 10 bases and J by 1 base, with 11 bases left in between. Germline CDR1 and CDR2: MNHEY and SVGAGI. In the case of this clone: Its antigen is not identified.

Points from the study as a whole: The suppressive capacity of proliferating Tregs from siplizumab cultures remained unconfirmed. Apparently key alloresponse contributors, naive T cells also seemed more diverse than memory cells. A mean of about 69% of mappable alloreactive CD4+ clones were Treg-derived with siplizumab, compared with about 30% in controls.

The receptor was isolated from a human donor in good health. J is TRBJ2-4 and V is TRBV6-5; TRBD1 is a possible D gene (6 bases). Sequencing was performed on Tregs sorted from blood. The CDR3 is CATDDRAKNIQYF. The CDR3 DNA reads TGTGCCACTGATGACAGGGCCAAAAACATTCAGTACTTC.